These T cell receptor beta chains were read from a single sample in a study of blood T cells in healthy people across ages. TCRdb reprocessed the 5' RACE reads with MiXCR, giving one entry per CDR3 protein. Counted here are over 1,500,000 distinct CDR3 sequences, around half occurring once; the ten biggest clones make up roughly 2%. Sequencing was done on a sample of blood. All receptors derive from a woman in her 40s in good health. The CDR3 runs from the conserved cysteine through the conserved F or W. The order of the fields is clone size, V gene, J gene, D gene, CDR3 protein, CDR3 DNA. The D gene is left open where the match is weak. Size is stated for part of the rows, as once, few or many counts, or as a class when the clone is expanded.

NA	TRBV12-3/TRBV12-4	TRBJ1-1	NA	CASTQDPGNTEAFF	TGTGCCAGCACCCAGGACCCAGGGAACACTGAAGCTTTCTTT
NA	TRBV12-3/TRBV12-4	TRBJ2-1	NA	CASNPQSPGFEQFF	TGTGCCAGCAACCCCCAGTCCCCAGGGTTTGAGCAGTTCTTC
NA	TRBV6-2/TRBV6-3	TRBJ1-5	NA	CASSRTERNQPQHF	TGTGCCAGCAGTCGGACAGAGCGCAATCAGCCCCAGCATTTT
few	TRBV6-5	TRBJ2-1	NA	CASSYSPGSPPGEQFF	TGTGCCAGCAGTTACTCTCCAGGGAGCCCACCCGGTGAGCAGTTCTTC
NA	TRBV15	TRBJ2-7	NA	CAASLGGESYEQYF	TGTGCCGCCAGCCTAGGCGGGGAGTCCTACGAGCAGTACTTC
few	TRBV20-1	TRBJ2-2	TRBD2	CSARDRGGAETGELFF	TGCAGTGCTAGAGATCGGGGGGGCGCGGAAACCGGGGAGCTGTTTTTT
NA	TRBV4-3	TRBJ2-3	NA	CASSQGGPISTDTQYF	TGCGCCAGCAGCCAAGGAGGACCGATTAGCACAGATACGCAGTATTTT
NA	TRBV20-1	TRBJ1-1	TRBD1	CSANRGGNTEAFF	TGCAGTGCTAACAGGGGCGGGAACACTGAAGCTTTCTTT
NA	TRBV20-1	TRBJ2-1	NA	CSARREGGLYNEQFF	TGCAGTGCTAGGAGGGAGGGGGGGCTCTACAATGAGCAGTTCTTC
few	TRBV5-6	TRBJ2-5	TRBD2	CASSLAPGLAGGKYQETQYF	TGTGCCAGCAGCTTGGCCCCGGGACTAGCGGGGGGAAAGTACCAAGAGACCCAGTACTTC
NA	TRBV4-2	TRBJ1-1	NA	CASSQIQQAPRTEAFF	TGTGCCAGCAGCCAGATCCAACAGGCCCCGCGCACTGAAGCTTTCTTT
NA	TRBV20-1	TRBJ2-5	NA	CSANRETQYF	TGCAGTGCCAACCGGGAGACCCAGTACTTC
few	TRBV10-2	TRBJ2-7	NA	CASSEWSQSYEQYF	TGCGCCAGCAGTGAGTGGTCGCAATCCTACGAGCAGTACTTC
few	TRBV29-1	TRBJ2-1	TRBD2	CSVHEVASGFF	TGCAGCGTTCATGAGGTGGCTAGCGGGTTCTTC
once	TRBV11-1	TRBJ2-1	NA	CASSYPGGVTHEQFF	TGTGCCAGCAGCTATCCCGGAGGGGTTACACATGAGCAGTTCTTC
NA	TRBV5-1	TRBJ1-2	NA	CASSWDGTHGYTF	TGCGCCAGCAGCTGGGATGGGACCCATGGCTACACCTTC
NA	TRBV28	TRBJ1-5	TRBD1	CASSPDRVRIQPQHF	TGTGCCAGCAGCCCAGACAGGGTTAGGATTCAGCCCCAGCATTTT
few	TRBV6-5	TRBJ1-4	TRBD1	CASSRPGQPNEKLFF	TGTGCCAGCAGTCGCCCGGGACAGCCTAATGAAAAACTGTTTTTT
NA	TRBV6-5	TRBJ2-3	TRBD2	CASRPWASGNTDTQYF	TGTGCCAGCAGGCCCTGGGCTAGCGGCAACACAGATACGCAGTATTTT
NA	TRBV11-1	TRBJ2-7	NA	CASSLEDRLGSYNEQYF	TGTGCCAGCAGCTTAGAGGACCGACTGGGATCCTACAATGAGCAGTACTTC
NA	TRBV7-2	TRBJ1-4	NA	CASSPGRREKLFF	TGTGCCAGCAGCCCTGGAAGGAGAGAAAAACTGTTTTTT
few	TRBV10-3	TRBJ1-2	TRBD1	CAIISGLQGDGYTF	TGTGCCATCATTTCGGGATTACAGGGGGATGGCTACACCTTC
NA	TRBV9	TRBJ1-2	NA	CASSVSVQSNGYTF	TGTGCCAGCAGCGTATCGGTCCAATCTAATGGCTACACCTTC
few	TRBV7-2	TRBJ1-2	NA	CASSWKRQNYGYTF	TGTGCCAGCAGCTGGAAGAGGCAGAACTATGGCTACACCTTC
NA	TRBV19	TRBJ2-5	NA	CASSSSGDWGNEQYF	TGTGCCAGTAGTTCCTCAGGGGATTGGGGGAATGAGCAGTACTTC
NA	TRBV6-2/TRBV6-3	TRBJ2-5	NA	CASREGQRRQETQYF	TGTGCCAGCAGGGAGGGACAGAGAAGACAAGAGACCCAGTACTTC
NA	TRBV20-1	TRBJ2-7	NA	CSAREETEDYEQYF	TGCAGTGCTAGAGAGGAGACAGAGGACTACGAGCAGTACTTC
few	TRBV15	TRBJ2-1	TRBD1	CATSGRTGNNEQFF	TGTGCCACCAGCGGAAGGACAGGGAACAATGAGCAGTTCTTC
NA	TRBV20-1	TRBJ1-2	NA	CSAREARYTF	TGCAGTGCTAGAGAAGCTCGCTACACCTTC
NA	TRBV28	TRBJ2-7	NA	CASSLYPGLGYEQYF	TGTGCCAGCAGTTTGTATCCAGGACTCGGATACGAGCAGTACTTC
NA	TRBV7-2	TRBJ2-7	TRBD1	CASSLGGTGGLYEQYF	TGTGCCAGCAGCTTAGGGGGGACAGGGGGCCTCTACGAGCAGTACTTC
NA	TRBV25-1	TRBJ2-7	NA	CASSTIRDTPYEQYF	TGTGCCAGCAGTACAATCCGGGACACTCCCTACGAGCAGTACTTC
NA	TRBV7-2	TRBJ2-7	TRBD1	CASSLTWTGGYNEQYF	TGTGCCAGCAGCTTAACGTGGACAGGGGGCTACAATGAGCAGTACTTC
NA	TRBV20-1	TRBJ2-7	TRBD1	CSARTGTGVGEQYF	TGCAGTGCTAGAACCGGGACAGGGGTCGGCGAGCAGTACTTC
NA	TRBV12-5	TRBJ2-5	TRBD1	CASGLSGQGEQYF	TGTGCTAGTGGTCTCTCGGGACAGGGGGAGCAGTACTTC
few	TRBV7-2	TRBJ1-5	NA	CASSLAPREPQHF	TGTGCCAGCAGCTTAGCCCCCAGGGAGCCCCAGCATTTT
few	TRBV29-1	TRBJ2-7	TRBD1	CSVAGTGSYEQYF	TGCAGCGTTGCCGGGACAGGGTCCTACGAGCAGTACTTC
NA	TRBV14	TRBJ2-1	TRBD1	CASSRDRVWNNEQFF	TGTGCCAGCAGCAGGGACAGGGTATGGAACAATGAGCAGTTCTTC
NA	TRBV28	TRBJ2-5	TRBD2	CASKFGGAKRETQYF	TGTGCCAGCAAATTCGGGGGGGCGAAACGAGAGACCCAGTACTTC
once	TRBV6-1	TRBJ2-4	TRBD1	CASSPASTGAKNIQYF	TGTGCCAGCAGTCCCGCTTCGACAGGGGCCAAAAACATTCAGTACTTC
NA	TRBV20-1	TRBJ2-5	TRBD1	CSARKTGAGETQYF	TGCAGTGCTAGAAAGACAGGGGCGGGGGAGACCCAGTACTTC
NA	TRBV27	TRBJ2-5	TRBD2	CASTSRGFGTSGGPLTSGTQYF	TGTGCCAGCACCTCCCGGGGATTCGGTACTAGCGGGGGCCCCCTCACTTCGGGGACCCAGTACTTC
few	TRBV5-6	TRBJ2-1	TRBD1	CASSPADRQYNEQFF	TGTGCCAGCAGCCCCGCGGACAGGCAGTACAATGAGCAGTTCTTC
NA	TRBV3-1	TRBJ2-3	NA	CASSPERWAAPGTDTQYF	TGTGCCAGCAGCCCCGAAAGGTGGGCAGCCCCAGGCACAGATACGCAGTACTTT
NA	TRBV24-1	TRBJ2-3	NA	CATTRTPGDTQYF	TGTGCCACCACCCGGACCCCAGGCGATACGCAGTATTTT